Presented here are 15 T cell receptor beta chains from one specimen sequenced in a study of regulatory T cells in long-lasting Graves disease. Time point of the sample: persistent/refractory GD, antithyroid drugs over 5 years with positive TRAb. RNA from PBMCs was the source of the TCR library. Libraries of TCR beta came from iRepertoire HTBI primers plus Arm-PCR of CDR3 regions. TCRdb independently ran MiXCR on the multiplex PCR reads; one entry per CDR3 protein. This sample has hundreds of thousands of distinct CDR3 sequences, with roughly 21% found just once. Sequences were derived from peripheral blood mononuclear cells (PBMCs), sampled when the disease was refractory, from a patient treated with antithyroid drugs. These receptors were collected from a female donor with Graves disease.

This clonotype occurred many times. The J gene is TRBJ2-6, the V gene TRBV12-3 or TRBV12-4; D is perhaps TRBD2 (6 bases). The CDR3 consists of 16 residues. With 5 bases removed from V and 4 bases from J, the gap between germline ends came to 15 bases. As DNA, the CDR3 is TGTGCCAGCAGTGGGCCGGGGGAAGCCGGGGCCAACGTCCTGACTTTC. The encoded protein is CASSGPGEAGANVLTF.

The V gene is TRBV28, the J gene TRBJ2-3; 12 positions match TRBD1. This CDR3 comprises 16 residues. V was pared by 2 bases and J by 4 bases, with 4 bases of the junction left unmatched. In germline, CDR1 is MDHEN, CDR2 SYDVKM. CDR3 DNA: TGTGCCAGCAGTTTAGCCGGGACAGGGGGCCCAGATACGCAGTATTTT. It specifies CASSLAGTGGPDTQYF.

This clonotype was seen a few times. The rearrangement joins TRBV6-1 to TRBJ2-7; D might be TRBD1 (6 bases). Per germline, CDR1 MNHNS and CDR2 SASEGT. The CDR3 runs 14 residues. V lost 2 bases to trimming and J lost 3 bases, with 11 bases between them. CDR3 loop: CASSETGLVYEQYF. Written as DNA, the CDR3 is TGTGCCAGCAGTGAAACAGGGCTCGTCTACGAGCAGTACTTC.

This clonotype has a handful of counts. The chain employs TRBV7-2 and TRBJ1-5, with no clear D. Trimming cost V 5 bases and J 3 bases, with 14 bases left between them. Looked up from germline, CDR1 is SGHTA and CDR2 is FQGNSA. The CDR3 is 15 amino acids. Written as DNA, the CDR3 is TGTGCCAGCAGCCCAGACTTAGGAGTCAATCAGCCCCAGCATTTT. Translated, it gives CASSPDLGVNQPQHF.

This clonotype was counted ten times or more. This chain connects TRBV28 to TRBJ2-5, with 12 nucleotides matching TRBD2. This CDR3 region has 15 residues. Germline V gene sequence: CDR1 MDHEN, CDR2 SYDVKM. The trim removed 5 bases at V and 5 bases at J, leaving 6 bases unmatched. The DNA of the CDR3 is TGTGCCAGCAGTCCACTAGCGGGAGGTGGGGAGACCCAGTACTTC. This encodes CASSPLAGGGETQYF.

This clonotype was found a few times. A much larger clone differs by one base, so this may be a read error. V and J are TRBV7-9 and TRBJ2-5, with 7 bases fitting TRBD1. V shed 1 base and J 5 bases; nucleotides not matched to a gene: 7. Germline V gene data show CDR1 as SEHNR and CDR2 as FQNEAQ (reference sequence). The CDR3 has 15 amino acids. The CDR3, as DNA: TGTGCCAGCAGCTTAGGGGCAGGCAGGGGGGAGACCCAGTACTTC. This codes for CASSLGAGRGETQYF.

This clonotype showed up many times. The rearrangement uses TRBV11-2 and TRBJ2-5; TRBD1 is a possible D gene (7 bases). Per germline, CDR1 SGHAT and CDR2 FQNNGV. V lost 2 bases, J lost 3 bases, and 10 bases lay in between. The CDR3 is made up of 14 amino acids. CDR3 sequence (DNA): TGTGCCAGCAGCTTATCAGGGGGGAAAGAGACCCAGTACTTC. Translated, it gives CASSLSGGKETQYF.

The J gene is TRBJ1-5, the V gene TRBV19; D call uncertain. This CDR3 is built from 17 residues. Trimming removed 3 bases from V and 0 bases from J, with 15 bases in between. Germline assignment: CDR1 LNHDA and CDR2 SQIVND (reference sequence). DNA of the CDR3: TGTGCCAGTAGTATTACTTCGGGGAGGGATAGCAATCAGCCCCAGCATTTT. Its protein is CASSITSGRDSNQPQHF.

This clonotype has at least ten counts. This chain uses TRBV3-1 with TRBJ2-5; 10 bases agree with TRBD1. Germline CDR1 LGHDT, CDR2 YNNKEL (reference sequence). With 4 bases clipped from V and 4 bases from J, the junction kept 3 bases outside the gene matches. This CDR3 contains 14 residues. The CDR3 region is CASSPGQGRETQYF. In nucleotides, the CDR3 is TGTGCCAGCAGCCCGGGACAGGGGAGAGAGACCCAGTACTTC.

This clonotype appeared once. The conserved phenylalanine or tryptophan is not found at the CDR3 terminus, so this likely reflects a read error. The chain links TRBV20-1 to TRBJ2-1; D is unresolved. The CDR3 consists of 13 residues. CDR1 and CDR2 (germline): DFQATT, SNEGSKA (reference sequence). V gave up 2 bases and J gave up 8 bases, with 13 bases separating them. The CDR3 here is CSARRGVGYEQFL. The CDR3 DNA reads TGCAGTGCTAGACGAGGCGTGGGCTATGAGCAGTTCCTC.

V gene TRBV7-9 combines with J gene TRBJ1-2; 10 nucleotides agree with TRBD1. Germline V gene data show CDR1 as SEHNR and CDR2 as FQNEAQ (reference sequence). The V and J ends lost 4 bases and 3 bases, in that order; junction bases with no gene match: 2. This CDR3 has 14 amino acids. For the CDR3, the DNA is TGTGCCAGCAGCTGGGACAGGGGTGACTATGGCTACACCTTC. Translating gives CASSWDRGDYGYTF.

This clonotype was detected many times. This sequence joins TRBV28 and TRBJ2-7, with 7 bases lining up with TRBD1. Unmatched junction bases numbered 10, after V lost 5 bases and J lost 3 bases. The CDR3 is 15 amino acids. The germline V gene has CDR1 MDHEN and CDR2 SYDVKM. Here the CDR3 reads CASSLSTDRSYEQYF. The CDR3 DNA reads TGTGCCAGCAGTCTTAGTACGGACAGGAGCTACGAGCAGTACTTC.

This clonotype was seen at least ten times. The chain recombines TRBV28 with TRBJ2-7; D is perhaps TRBD1 or TRBD2 (5 bases each). V was clipped by 6 bases and J by 2 bases, with 11 bases between them. Germline V gene lookup returns CDR1 MDHEN and CDR2 SYDVKM. The CDR3 contains 13 residues. The CDR3 sequence is CASSLRGTYEQYF. The CDR3, as DNA: TGTGCCAGCAGCCTCCGGGGCACCTACGAGCAGTACTTC.

The chain employs TRBV27 and TRBJ2-1; unclear D gene. V lost 4 bases and J lost 3, with 7 bases in between. The germline V gene has CDR1 MNHEY and CDR2 SMNVEV (reference sequence). There are 13 residues in the CDR3. The CDR3 nucleotides are TGTGCCAGCAGTTCCATCCTCTACAATGAGCAGTTCTTC. Encoded protein: CASSSILYNEQFF.

This clonotype was seen more than once but under ten times. The J gene is TRBJ1-2, the V gene TRBV30, with D maybe TRBD1 (5 bases). Trimming took off 3 bases at V and 4 bases at J, with 18 bases between the two ends. The germline V gene encodes CDR1 GTSNPN and CDR2 SVGIG (reference sequence). The CDR3 has 15 amino acids. The CDR3 nucleotides are TGTGCCTGGAGCCTGGGACTGACGGCGGGCTATGGCTACACCTTC. Its translation is CAWSLGLTAGYGYTF. The whole variable domain, remainder taken from reference TRBV30 and TRBJ1-2, is SQTIHQWPATLVQPVGSPLSLECTVEGTSNPNLYWYRQAAGRGLQLLFYSVGIGQISSEVPQNLSASRPQDRQFILSSKKLLLSDSGFYLCAWSLGLTAGYGYTFGSGTRLTVV.